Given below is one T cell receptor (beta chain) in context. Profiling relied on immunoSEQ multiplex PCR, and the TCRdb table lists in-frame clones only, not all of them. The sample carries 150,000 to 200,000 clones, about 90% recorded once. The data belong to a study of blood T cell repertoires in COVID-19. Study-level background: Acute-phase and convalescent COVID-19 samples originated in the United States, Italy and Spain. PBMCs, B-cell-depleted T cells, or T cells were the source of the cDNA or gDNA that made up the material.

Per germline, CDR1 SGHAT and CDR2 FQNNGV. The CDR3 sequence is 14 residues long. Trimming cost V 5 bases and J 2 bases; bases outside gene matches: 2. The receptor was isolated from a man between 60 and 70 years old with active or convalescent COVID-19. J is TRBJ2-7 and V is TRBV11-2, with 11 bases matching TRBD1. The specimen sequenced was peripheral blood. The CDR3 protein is CASSPGQGAYEQYF. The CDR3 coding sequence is TGTGCCAGCAGCCCGGGACAGGGGGCCTACGAGCAGTACTTC. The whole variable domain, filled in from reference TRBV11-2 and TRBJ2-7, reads EAGVAQSPRYKIIEKRQSVAFWCNPISGHATLYWYQQILGQGPKLLIQFQNNGVVDDSQLPKDRFSAERLKGVDSTLKIQPAKLEDSAVYLCASSPGQGAYEQYFGPGTRLTVT.